This TCR beta chain stems from a study of OX40 agonist ivuxolimab in advanced cancers. Study context: With a range of about 23 to 85, age averaged approximately 64 years, and about 80% were male. Points from the study as a whole: Some nonresponders additionally presented with little normalized T-cell clonal expansion. More expanded clones were found, on average, in CD8+ than in CD4+ T cells.

This clone is medium-sized within its sample. The antigen is undetermined. Trimming removed 6 bases from V and 7 bases from J, with 10 bases in between. There are 12 residues in the CDR3. Germline CDR1 and CDR2: LNHDA and SQIVND (reference sequence). Produced via immunoSEQ multiplex PCR; TCRdb's table is partial and in-frame only. The table lists more than 9,000 clones, 78% of them singletons. This chain uses TRBV19 with TRBJ2-1, with D tentatively TRBD2 (5 bases). The receptor comes from an adult with an advanced solid tumor such as melanoma, head and neck, liver or kidney cancer. Sequenced here: CD4+ or CD8+ T cells sorted from blood, sampled in a trial of the OX40 agonist ivuxolimab. The DNA for the CDR3 is TGTGCCAGTAGCGGGATGCGTAATGAGCAGTTCTTC. Translating gives CASSGMRNEQFF.